These 25 T cell receptor beta chains originate from one sample sequenced in a study of EBV T-cell therapy then PD-1 blockade in nasopharyngeal carcinoma. The data were produced by immunoSEQ multiplex PCR, yet TCRdb's version contains in-frame clones alone and is incomplete. Among 20,000 or so clones listed, approximately 88% were seen once. These receptors have no known antigen. Stated treatment: AdE1-LMPpoly-expanded autologous EBV-specific T-cell therapy followed by anti-PD-1 nivolumab. The sequences come from CD8+ T cells from blood, collected at roughly day 35 from a patient whose treatment included autologous EBV-specific T cells and nivolumab. The origin of the receptors is a man aged 40-49 years with nasopharyngeal carcinoma.

This clone has only a few counts. The chain recombines TRBV9 with TRBJ1-5; D not certain. Trimming removed 3 bases from V and 0 bases from J, with 10 bases in between. Germline V gene data show CDR1 as SGDLS and CDR2 as YYNGEE. The CDR3 totals 15 residues. The CDR3 nucleotides read TGTGCCAGCAGCGATGGATTGTATAGCAATCAGCCCCAGCATTTT. Amino acids: CASSDGLYSNQPQHF.

The genes are TRBV4-1 and TRBJ1-4; possibly TRBD1 for D (5 bases). V shed 4 bases and J shed 17 bases, with 17 bases lying between them. The CDR3 has 12 residues. Germline V gene lookup returns CDR1 MGHRA and CDR2 YSYEKL. In DNA, the CDR3 is TGCGCCAGCAGCCTTGACGGGGGACGGGGATTTTTT. It codes for CASSLDGGRGFF.

This chain connects TRBV9 to TRBJ2-7, with D unclear. Germline V CDR1 and CDR2: SGDLS, YYNGEE. The CDR3 spans 14 residues. The V end lost 0 bases, the J end lost 2 bases, and 9 bases lay between the germline ends. CDR3 DNA sequence: TGTGCCAGCAGCGTAGGAATAGGTCCCTACGAGCAGTACTTC. Translated: CASSVGIGPYEQYF.

The CDR3 DNA reads TGCGCCAGCACTACCGGGGGCTACTACGAGCAGTACTTC. This codes for CASTTGGYYEQYF. The rearrangement joins TRBV10-2 to TRBJ2-7; D tentatively fits TRBD1 or TRBD2 (6 bases each). CDR3 length: 13 amino acids. Germline V gene lookup returns CDR1 WSHSY and CDR2 SAAADI. V lost 7 bases and J lost 3, with 13 bases in between.

The DNA for the CDR3 is TGTGCCAGCAGTCGGCCGGGGCGCGGAGAAAAACTGTTTTTT. It encodes CASSRPGRGEKLFF. This rearrangement joins TRBV27 to TRBJ1-4; tentatively, D is TRBD1 (5 bases). V was clipped by 5 bases and J by 8 bases, with 15 bases between them. This CDR3 spans 14 amino acids. Germline assignment: CDR1 MNHEY and CDR2 SMNVEV (reference sequence).

This chain uses TRBV4-3 with TRBJ1-1; D is uncertain. V was cut by 1 base and J by 5 bases, with 14 bases left in between. Germline values: CDR1 LGHNA, CDR2 YSLEER. The CDR3 length is 15 residues. The CDR3 loop is CASSQVLGAFTEAFF. As DNA, the CDR3 is TGCGCCAGCAGCCAAGTTCTCGGCGCATTTACTGAAGCTTTCTTT.

The chain joins TRBV30 to TRBJ1-5; a possible D gene is TRBD1 (6 bases). Germline V gene data show CDR1 as GTSNPN and CDR2 as SVGIG (reference sequence). Trimming removed 3 bases from V and 6 bases from J, with 15 bases in between. CDR3 size: 14 residues. CDR3 sequence reads: CAWSRDTGGQPQHF. The CDR3 DNA sequence: TGTGCCTGGAGCCGGGACACCGGAGGTCAGCCCCAGCATTTT.

The chain joins TRBV27 to TRBJ1-5; no clear D. The CDR3 is 14 residues long. The V gene lost 3 bases and the J gene lost 4 bases, with 10 bases spanning the gap. Looked up from germline, CDR1 is MNHEY and CDR2 is SMNVEV (reference sequence). DNA of the CDR3: TGTGCCAGCAGTTTGTCAGCGGGAAATCAGCCCCAGCATTTT. Protein product: CASSLSAGNQPQHF.

The chain employs TRBV6-6 and TRBJ1-1; 8 nucleotides match TRBD1. Germline V gives CDR1 MNHNY, CDR2 SVGAGI (reference sequence). The V gene end was trimmed by 5 bases and the J gene end by 4 bases; junction bases not matched to a gene: 6. The CDR3 runs 14 residues. CDR3 DNA: TGTGCCAGCAGTACGGACAGGGCGCTCACTGAAGCTTTCTTT. It yields the protein CASSTDRALTEAFF.

This sequence joins TRBV6-1 and TRBJ2-7; D gene unclear. Deletions cut 2 bases from V and 4 bases from J, with 15 bases between. This CDR3 has 15 residues. Germline CDR1 reads MNHNS; CDR2 reads SASEGT. The CDR3 DNA is TGTGCCAGCAGTGAAACTGTCTTTGTGGTTTACGAGCAGTACTTC. Protein sequence: CASSETVFVVYEQYF.

CDR3 nucleotides: TGTGCCAGCAGCCACCCGACAGGGGGTAGCTACGAGCAGTACTTC. Translating gives CASSHPTGGSYEQYF. The chain combines TRBV14 with TRBJ2-7; 9 bases fit TRBD1. The V and J ends lost 3 bases and 3 bases, in that order; junction bases with no gene match: 6. CDR3 length equals 15 residues. Germline loops: CDR1 SGHDN, CDR2 FVKESK.

The J gene is TRBJ1-6, the V gene TRBV4-1; TRBD1 matches 7 bases. From germline, CDR1 is MGHRA and CDR2 YSYEKL. This CDR3 region has 16 residues. Losses at the gene ends were 2 bases for V and 9 bases for J; bases not matched to a gene: 10. The CDR3 protein is CASSQIPTGMGSPLHF. The DNA for the CDR3 is TGCGCCAGCAGCCAAATCCCGACAGGGATGGGTTCACCCCTCCACTTT.

The J gene is TRBJ2-1, the V gene TRBV20-1; D possibly uses TRBD1 or TRBD2 (5 bases each). The germline V gene has CDR1 DFQATT and CDR2 SNEGSKA (reference sequence). The ends were cut back, 8 bases at V and 15 bases at J, with 14 bases in the middle. The CDR3 extends over 9 amino acids. CDR3 coding DNA: TGCAGTTCCGGGGCCGGGCTGTTCTTC. Translation gives CSSGAGLFF.

The V call is TRBV29-1, the J call TRBJ2-1; D remains ambiguous. CDR3 length equals 17 residues. Deletions cut 2 bases from V and 2 bases from J, with 19 bases between. Germline loops: CDR1 SQVTM, CDR2 ANQGSEA. The CDR3 DNA sequence: TGCAGCGTTGAACACTTACTCCTTTGGGGAACCTACAATGAGCAGTTCTTC. It yields the protein CSVEHLLLWGTYNEQFF.

This clone occurred a few times. J is TRBJ1-5 and V is TRBV7-9, with TRBD1 matching over 9 bases. The germline V gene encodes CDR1 SEHNR and CDR2 FQNEAQ (reference sequence). The ends lost 5 bases at V and 2 bases at J; junction bases unmatched: 4. The CDR3 extends over 15 amino acids. The CDR3 nucleotides are TGTGCCAGCAGCCCGACAGGGGGTGGCAATCAGCCCCAGCATTTT. Protein sequence: CASSPTGGGNQPQHF.

J is TRBJ2-7 and V is TRBV5-8; D call uncertain. Germline CDR1 reads SGHTS; CDR2 reads YDEGEE. The CDR3 totals 13 residues. V was cut by 0 bases and J by 5 bases, with 9 bases left in between. This chain's CDR3 is CASSLGLGDEQYF. The CDR3 DNA is TGTGCCAGCAGCTTGGGGCTGGGTGACGAGCAGTACTTC.

The chain uses TRBV24-1 and TRBJ1-2; possible D gene TRBD1, 6 bases. V was cut by 5 bases and J by 4 bases, with 13 bases left in between. CDR3 length: 14 amino acids. Germline CDR1 and CDR2: KGHDR and SFDVKD. CDR3 sequence (DNA): TGTGCCACCAGTGCCTCACAGGGAGGCTATGGCTACACCTTC. It encodes CATSASQGGYGYTF.

This chain links TRBV27 with TRBJ2-4, with D unresolved. The CDR3 is made up of 15 amino acids. With 1 base removed from V and 0 bases from J, the gap between germline ends came to 7 bases. Germline V gives CDR1 MNHEY, CDR2 SMNVEV (reference sequence). The CDR3 is CASSLLPGAKNIQYF. CDR3 sequence (DNA): TGTGCCAGCAGTTTATTACCAGGAGCCAAAAACATTCAGTACTTC.

CDR3 sequence: CASSSLTEQETQYF. The CDR3 region has the DNA TGTGCCAGCAGCTCGTTGACAGAGCAAGAGACCCAGTACTTC. This chain uses TRBV5-8 with TRBJ2-5; weak D call: TRBD1 (5 bases). The V end was cut by 3 bases, the J end by 2 bases, with 11 bases between. Germline-derived CDR1 and CDR2 are SGHTS and YDEGEE. The CDR3 contains 14 residues.

This clone has only one observation. The chain combines TRBV9 with TRBJ2-7, with TRBD2 as a possible D gene (6 bases). The germline V and J ends were trimmed by 5 bases and 3 bases, with 21 bases remaining between them. Germline V gives CDR1 SGDLS, CDR2 YYNGEE. The CDR3 is 16 amino acids. CDR3 sequence reads: CASSDPGDGRGYEQYF. The CDR3 nucleotides read TGTGCCAGCAGTGACCCGGGTGACGGGAGAGGCTACGAGCAGTACTTC. The full variable domain, its missing parts supplied by reference TRBV9 and TRBJ2-7, is DSGVTQTPKHLITATGQRVTLRCSPRSGDLSVYWYQQSLDQGLQFLIQYYNGEERAKGNILERFSAQQFPDLHSELNLSSLELGDSALYFCASSDPGDGRGYEQYFGPGTRLTVT.

The chain has TRBV6-4 and TRBJ2-1; 9 positions match TRBD2. This CDR3 contains 15 residues. With 5 bases clipped from V and 5 bases from J, the junction kept 7 bases outside the gene matches. Germline assignment: CDR1 MRHNA and CDR2 SNTAGT. CDR3 nucleotides: TGTGCCAGCAGTAACGGTAGCGGGGGCCACAATGAGCAGTTCTTC. Encoded protein: CASSNGSGGHNEQFF.

The rearrangement uses TRBV9 and TRBJ1-4; unclear D gene. The CDR3 is 17 residues long. CDR1 is SGDLS and CDR2 is YYNGEE in the germline V gene. The ends were cut back, 0 bases at V and 0 bases at J, with 12 bases in the middle. CDR3 nucleotide sequence: TGTGCCAGCAGCGTAGGAGCTGTGGGATCAACTAATGAAAAACTGTTTTTT. This sequence encodes CASSVGAVGSTNEKLFF.

V is TRBV7-2 and J is TRBJ2-3, with D unresolved. CDR1 is SGHTA and CDR2 is FQGNSA in the germline V gene. The V end was cut by 4 bases, the J end by 0 bases, with 14 bases between. The CDR3 spans 16 residues. The CDR3 nucleotides are TGTGCCAGCAGCTCATCAGCGACGACTAGCACAGATACGCAGTATTTT. Translation: CASSSSATTSTDTQYF.

This chain joins TRBV5-6 and TRBJ2-1; 8 nucleotides match TRBD2. In germline, CDR1 is SGHDT, CDR2 YYEEEE. The CDR3 spans 17 residues. Germline trimming cut 4 bases from V and 3 bases from J; bases unmatched to any gene: 12. The CDR3 DNA is TGTGCCAGCAGCGCGAACTCGGGGGGGTTTAACTACAATGAGCAGTTCTTC. This codes for CASSANSGGFNYNEQFF.

This clone has ten or more counts. The gene calls are TRBV6-2 or TRBV6-3 and TRBJ1-2, with no clear D. From germline, CDR1 is MNHEY and CDR2 SVGEGT. The CDR3 extends over 14 amino acids. Trimming stripped 5 bases from V and 1 base from J, with 11 bases between. This CDR3 is CASSPWSHNYGYTF. The CDR3 DNA sequence: TGTGCCAGCAGTCCGTGGTCTCATAACTATGGCTACACCTTC.